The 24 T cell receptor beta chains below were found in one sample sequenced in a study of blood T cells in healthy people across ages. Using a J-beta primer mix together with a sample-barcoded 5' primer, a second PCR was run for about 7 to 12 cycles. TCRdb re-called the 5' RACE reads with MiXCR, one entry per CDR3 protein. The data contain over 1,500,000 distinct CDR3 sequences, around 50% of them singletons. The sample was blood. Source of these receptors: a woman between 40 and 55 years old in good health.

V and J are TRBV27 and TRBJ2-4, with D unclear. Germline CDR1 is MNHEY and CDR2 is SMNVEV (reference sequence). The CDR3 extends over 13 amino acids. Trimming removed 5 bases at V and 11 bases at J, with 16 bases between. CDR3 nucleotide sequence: TGTGCCAGCAGTGATCCTTACAACTGGGTTCAGTACTTC. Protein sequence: CASSDPYNWVQYF.

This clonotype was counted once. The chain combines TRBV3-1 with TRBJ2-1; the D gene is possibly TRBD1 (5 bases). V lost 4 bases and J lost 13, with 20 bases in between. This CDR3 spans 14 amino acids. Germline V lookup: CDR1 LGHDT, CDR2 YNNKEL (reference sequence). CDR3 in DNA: TGTGCCAGCAGCCCGACCGACAGCCAAGAGACCCAGTTCTTC. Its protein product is CASSPTDSQETQFF.

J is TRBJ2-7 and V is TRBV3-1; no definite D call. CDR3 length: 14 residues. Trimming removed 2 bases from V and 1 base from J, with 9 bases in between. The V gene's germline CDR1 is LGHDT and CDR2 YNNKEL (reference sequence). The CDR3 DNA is TGTGCCAGCAGCCAATCAGCCGATTCCTACGAGCAGTACTTC. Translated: CASSQSADSYEQYF.

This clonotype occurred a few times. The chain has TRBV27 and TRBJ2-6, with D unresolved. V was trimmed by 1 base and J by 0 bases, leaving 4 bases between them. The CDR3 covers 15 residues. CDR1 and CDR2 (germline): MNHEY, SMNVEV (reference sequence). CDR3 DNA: TGTGCCAGCAGTTTATACCTCTCTGGGGCCAACGTCCTGACTTTC. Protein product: CASSLYLSGANVLTF.

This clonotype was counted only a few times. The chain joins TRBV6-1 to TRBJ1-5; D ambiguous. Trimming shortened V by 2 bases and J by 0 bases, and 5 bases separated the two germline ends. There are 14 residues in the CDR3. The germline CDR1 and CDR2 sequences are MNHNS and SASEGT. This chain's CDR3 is CASSEQDSNQPQHF. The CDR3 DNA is TGTGCCAGCAGTGAACAGGATAGCAATCAGCCCCAGCATTTT.

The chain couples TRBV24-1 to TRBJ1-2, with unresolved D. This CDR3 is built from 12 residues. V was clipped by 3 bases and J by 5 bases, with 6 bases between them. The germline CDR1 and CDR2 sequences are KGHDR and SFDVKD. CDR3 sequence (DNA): TGTGCCACCAGTGATCAACTATATGGCTACACCTTC. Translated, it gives CATSDQLYGYTF.

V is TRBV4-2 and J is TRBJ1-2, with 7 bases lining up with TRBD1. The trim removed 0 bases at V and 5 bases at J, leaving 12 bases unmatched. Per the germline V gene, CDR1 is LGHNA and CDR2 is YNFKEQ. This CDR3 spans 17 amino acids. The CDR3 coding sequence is TGTGCCAGCAGCCAAGAGCCACCGGGGACAGACCGTTATGGCTACACCTTC. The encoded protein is CASSQEPPGTDRYGYTF.

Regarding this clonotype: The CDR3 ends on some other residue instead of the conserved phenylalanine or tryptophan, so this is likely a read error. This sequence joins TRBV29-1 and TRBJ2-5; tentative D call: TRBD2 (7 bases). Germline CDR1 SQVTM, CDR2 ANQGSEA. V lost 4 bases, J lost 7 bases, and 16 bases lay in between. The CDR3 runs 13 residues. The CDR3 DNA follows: TGCAGCGTTGGGGCCTCAGGGGAGGGGACCCAGTACTCC. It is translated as CSVGASGEGTQYS.

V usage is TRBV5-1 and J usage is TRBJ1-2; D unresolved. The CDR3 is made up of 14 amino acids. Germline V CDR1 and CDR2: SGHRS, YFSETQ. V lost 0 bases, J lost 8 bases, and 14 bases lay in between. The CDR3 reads CASSLEGSAPGYTF. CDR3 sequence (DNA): TGCGCCAGCAGCTTGGAGGGCTCTGCCCCGGGCTACACCTTC.

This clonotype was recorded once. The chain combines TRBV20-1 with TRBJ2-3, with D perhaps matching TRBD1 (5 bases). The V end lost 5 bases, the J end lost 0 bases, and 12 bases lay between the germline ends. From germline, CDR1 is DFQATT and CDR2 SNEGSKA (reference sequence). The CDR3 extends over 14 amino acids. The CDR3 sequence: CSAPTQDSTDTQYF. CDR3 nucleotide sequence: TGCAGTGCTCCTACACAGGACAGCACAGATACGCAGTATTTT.

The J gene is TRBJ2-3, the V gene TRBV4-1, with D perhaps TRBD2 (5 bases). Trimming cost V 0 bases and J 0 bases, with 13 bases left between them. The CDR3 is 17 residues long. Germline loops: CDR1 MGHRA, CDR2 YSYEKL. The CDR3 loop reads CASSQDGMVYSTDTQYF. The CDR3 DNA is TGCGCCAGCAGCCAAGACGGGATGGTCTATAGCACAGATACGCAGTATTTT.

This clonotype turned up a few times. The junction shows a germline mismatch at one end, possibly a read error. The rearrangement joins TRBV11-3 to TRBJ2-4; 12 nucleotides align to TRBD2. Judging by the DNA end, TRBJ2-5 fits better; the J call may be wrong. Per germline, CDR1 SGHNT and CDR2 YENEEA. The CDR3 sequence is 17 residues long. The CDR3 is CASSLGQVGTSGSTQYF. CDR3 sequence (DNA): TGTGCCAGCAGTTTAGGTCAGGTGGGGACTAGCGGGTCGACCCAGTACTTC.

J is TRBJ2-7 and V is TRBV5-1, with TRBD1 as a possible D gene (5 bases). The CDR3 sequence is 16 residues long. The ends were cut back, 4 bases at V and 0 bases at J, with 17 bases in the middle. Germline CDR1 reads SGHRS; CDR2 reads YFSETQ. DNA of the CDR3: TGCGCCAGCAGCCACCAGGCAACAGGTCTCTCCTACGAGCAGTACTTC. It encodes CASSHQATGLSYEQYF. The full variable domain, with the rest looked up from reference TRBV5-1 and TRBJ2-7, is KAGVTQTPRYLIKTRGQQVTLSCSPISGHRSVSWYQQTPGQGLQFLFEYFSETQRNKGNFPGRFSGRQFSNSRSEMNVSTLELGDSALYLCASSHQATGLSYEQYFGPGTRLTVT.

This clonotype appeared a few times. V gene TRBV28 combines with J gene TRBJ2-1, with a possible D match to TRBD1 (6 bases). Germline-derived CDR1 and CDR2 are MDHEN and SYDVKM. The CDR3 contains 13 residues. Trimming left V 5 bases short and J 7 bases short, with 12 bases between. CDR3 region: CASSPGQFNEQFF. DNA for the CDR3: TGTGCCAGCAGTCCCGGACAGTTTAATGAGCAGTTCTTC.

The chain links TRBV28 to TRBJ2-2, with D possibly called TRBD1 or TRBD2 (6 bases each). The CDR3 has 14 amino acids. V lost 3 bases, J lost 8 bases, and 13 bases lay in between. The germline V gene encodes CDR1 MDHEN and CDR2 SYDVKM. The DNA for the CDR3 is TGTGCCAGCAGTTTGTCGGGGGCATCGGGGGAGCTGTTTTTT. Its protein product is CASSLSGASGELFF.

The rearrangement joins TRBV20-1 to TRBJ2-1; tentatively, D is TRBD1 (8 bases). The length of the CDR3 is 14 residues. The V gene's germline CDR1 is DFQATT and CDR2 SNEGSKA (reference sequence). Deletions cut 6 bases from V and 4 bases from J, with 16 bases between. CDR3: CSATGGGQYNEQFF. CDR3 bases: TGCAGTGCAACAGGGGGGGGGCAGTACAATGAGCAGTTCTTC.

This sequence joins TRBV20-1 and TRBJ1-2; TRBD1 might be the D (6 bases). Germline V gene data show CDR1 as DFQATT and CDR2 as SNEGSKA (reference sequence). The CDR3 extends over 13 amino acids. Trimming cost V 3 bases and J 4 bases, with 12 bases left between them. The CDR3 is CSASTDSPYGYTF. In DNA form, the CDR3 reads TGCAGTGCTAGTACGGACAGTCCCTATGGCTACACCTTC.

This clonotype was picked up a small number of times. The CDR3 region is CASSESGSRGDEQFF. The CDR3 DNA follows: TGTGCCAGCAGTGAATCTGGGAGCAGGGGAGATGAGCAGTTCTTC. The rearrangement uses TRBV25-1 and TRBJ2-1; D may be TRBD1 (6 bases). The germline V gene encodes CDR1 MGHDK and CDR2 SYGVNS. V lost 1 base, J lost 8 bases, and 15 bases lay in between. The CDR3 is 15 amino acids. Together with reference TRBV25-1 and TRBJ2-1, the CDR3 gives the full variable domain: EADIYQTPRYLVIGTGKKITLECSQTMGHDKMYWYQQDPGMELHLIHYSYGVNSTEKGDLSSESTVSRIRTEHFPLTLESARPSHTSQYLCASSESGSRGDEQFFGPGTRLTVL.

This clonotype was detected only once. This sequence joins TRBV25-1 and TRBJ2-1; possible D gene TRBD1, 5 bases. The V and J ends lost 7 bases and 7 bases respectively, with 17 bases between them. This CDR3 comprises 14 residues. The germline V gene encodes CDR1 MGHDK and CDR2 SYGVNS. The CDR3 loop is CASTEGPGWNEQFF. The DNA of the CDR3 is TGTGCCAGCACCGAAGGACCAGGGTGGAATGAGCAGTTCTTC.

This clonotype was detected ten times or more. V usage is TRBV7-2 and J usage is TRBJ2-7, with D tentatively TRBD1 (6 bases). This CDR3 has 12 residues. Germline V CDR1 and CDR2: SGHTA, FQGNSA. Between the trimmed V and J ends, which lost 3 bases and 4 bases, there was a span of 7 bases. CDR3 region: CASSFQGYEQYF. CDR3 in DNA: TGTGCCAGCAGCTTTCAGGGGTACGAGCAGTACTTC.

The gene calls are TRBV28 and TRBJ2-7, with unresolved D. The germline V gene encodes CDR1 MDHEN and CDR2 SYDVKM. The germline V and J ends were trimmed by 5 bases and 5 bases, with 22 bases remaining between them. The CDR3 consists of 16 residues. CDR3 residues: CASSPPQNIAPNEQYF. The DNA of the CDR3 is TGTGCCAGCAGTCCCCCCCAGAACATAGCTCCTAACGAGCAGTACTTC.

CDR3 in DNA: TGTGCCAGCAGCCAAGGCCCATGGAACCCCGCAGAGTTCTTC. Translation gives CASSQGPWNPAEFF. The rearrangement links TRBV14 to TRBJ2-1; D not resolved. Trimming shortened V by 1 base and J by 14 bases, and 18 bases separated the two germline ends. This CDR3 spans 14 amino acids. Germline CDR1 is SGHDN and CDR2 is FVKESK. The full variable domain, its missing parts supplied by reference TRBV14 and TRBJ2-1, is EAGVTQFPSHSVIEKGQTVTLRCDPISGHDNLYWYRRVMGKEIKFLLHFVKESKQDESGMPNNRFLAERTGGTYSTLKVQPAELEDSGVYFCASSQGPWNPAEFFGPGTRLTVL.

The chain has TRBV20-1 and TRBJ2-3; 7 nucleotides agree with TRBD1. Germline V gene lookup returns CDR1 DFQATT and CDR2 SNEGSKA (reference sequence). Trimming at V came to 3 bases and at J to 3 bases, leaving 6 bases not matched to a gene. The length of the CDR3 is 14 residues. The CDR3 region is CSASATGFTDTQYF. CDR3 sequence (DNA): TGCAGTGCTAGTGCGACAGGGTTTACAGATACGCAGTATTTT.

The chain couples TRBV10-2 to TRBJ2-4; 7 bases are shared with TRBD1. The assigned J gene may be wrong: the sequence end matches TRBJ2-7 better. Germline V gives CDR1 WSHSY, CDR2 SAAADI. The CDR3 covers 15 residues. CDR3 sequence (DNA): TGCGCCAGCAGGAAGGGGGCTGATATTACCTACGAGCAGTACTTC. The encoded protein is CASRKGADITYEQYF.